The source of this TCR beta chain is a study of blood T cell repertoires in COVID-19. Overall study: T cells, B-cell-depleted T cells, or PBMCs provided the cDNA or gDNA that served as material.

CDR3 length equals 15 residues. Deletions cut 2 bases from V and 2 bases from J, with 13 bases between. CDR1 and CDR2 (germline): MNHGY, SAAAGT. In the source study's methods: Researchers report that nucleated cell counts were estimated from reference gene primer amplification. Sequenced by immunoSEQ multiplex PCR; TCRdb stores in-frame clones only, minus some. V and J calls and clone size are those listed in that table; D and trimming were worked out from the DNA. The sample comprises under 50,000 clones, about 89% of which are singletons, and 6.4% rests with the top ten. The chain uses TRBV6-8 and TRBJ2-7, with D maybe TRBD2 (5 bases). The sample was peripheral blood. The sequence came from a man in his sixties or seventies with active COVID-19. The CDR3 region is CASSYGKQTTYEQYF. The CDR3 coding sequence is TGTGCCAGCAGTTACGGCAAACAGACTACCTACGAGCAGTACTTC.